The 27 T cell receptor beta chains presented below share a single source sample, sequenced in a study of Graves' ophthalmopathy and Graves' hyperthyroidism. RNA transcripts yielded amplified TCR beta CDR3 regions. First-round RT-PCR employed HTBI primers, with a second-round multiplex PCR after it. A single record per CDR3 protein comes from TCRdb applying MiXCR to the multiplex PCR reads. The sample has around 1.1 million distinct CDR3 sequences; 35% to 45% are singletons. The material sequenced was peripheral blood or thyroid tissue (not recorded which). All receptors derive from an adult man with Graves' hyperthyroidism.

In this sample, this clonotype turned up many times. The V call is TRBV10-3, the J call TRBJ2-7; 12 nucleotides agree with TRBD2. The CDR3 has 13 amino acids. V trimming: 6 bases; J trimming: 4 bases; junction bases outside the gene matches: 1. Germline lookup yields CDR1 ENHRY and CDR2 SYGVKD. As DNA, the CDR3 is TGTGCCATCAGGGGGACTAGCGGGTACGAGCAGTACTTC. Encoded protein: CAIRGTSGYEQYF.

This clonotype was recorded a few times. The J gene is TRBJ1-5, the V gene TRBV6-2 or TRBV6-3; TRBD1 aligns across 10 bases. Trimming at V came to 2 bases and at J to 7 bases, leaving 5 bases not matched to a gene. This CDR3 comprises 15 residues. The V gene's germline CDR1 is MNHEY and CDR2 SVGEGT. The CDR3 DNA sequence: TGTGCCAGCAGTTACATCGGGACAGGGGCACAGCCCCAGCATTTT. It specifies CASSYIGTGAQPQHF.

Many counts were recorded for this clonotype. The rearrangement uses TRBV29-1 and TRBJ2-5; a weak D match, TRBD2 (6 bases). The length of the CDR3 is 12 residues. Trimming pared 6 bases from V and 2 bases from J, leaving 10 bases between. Germline V gene lookup returns CDR1 SQVTM and CDR2 ANQGSEA. Here the CDR3 DNA reads TGCAGCGTGGGACTCTTGCAAGAGACCCAGTACTTC. Its translation: CSVGLLQETQYF.

V gene TRBV20-1 combines with J gene TRBJ1-1; tentative D call: TRBD1 (6 bases). The CDR3 sequence is 14 residues long. V was pared by 6 bases and J by 1 base, with 15 bases between. CDR1 is DFQATT and CDR2 is SNEGSKA in the germline V gene (reference sequence). CDR3 bases: TGCAGTGCATGGGGGGGCGCCGGGAACACTGAAGCTTTCTTT. Translating gives CSAWGGAGNTEAFF.

This clonotype was recorded once. This rearrangement joins TRBV15 to TRBJ1-6; 7 bases are a match to TRBD1. Germline V CDR1 and CDR2: LNHNV, YYDKDF (reference sequence). The V and J ends lost 0 bases and 9 bases, in that order; junction bases with no gene match: 5. This CDR3 spans 15 amino acids. Written as DNA, the CDR3 is TGTGCCACCAGCAGAGATTCAGGGGGAACTTCACCCCTCCACTTT. The encoded protein is CATSRDSGGTSPLHF. The full variable domain, completed using reference TRBV15 and TRBJ1-6, is DAMVIQNPRYQVTQFGKPVTLSCSQTLNHNVMYWYQQKSSQAPKLLFHYYDKDFNNEADTPDNFQSRRPNTSFCFLDIRSPGLGDTAMYLCATSRDSGGTSPLHFGNGTRLTVT.

At least ten counts were recorded for this clonotype. J is TRBJ2-6 and V is TRBV10-3; D gene uncertain. Germline loops: CDR1 ENHRY, CDR2 SYGVKD. Trimming shortened V by 5 bases and J by 0 bases, and 11 bases separated the two germline ends. CDR3 length: 16 amino acids. This CDR3 is CAISPMGLSGANVLTF. In nucleotides, the CDR3 is TGTGCCATCAGTCCCATGGGCCTCTCTGGGGCCAACGTCCTGACTTTC.

As concerns this clonotype: This clone may be a read error of a much larger clone one base away. The rearrangement joins TRBV7-9 to TRBJ1-6; D is perhaps TRBD1 (6 bases). This CDR3 is 14 amino acids long. CDR1 SEHNR and CDR2 FQNEAQ come from the germline V gene (reference sequence). DNA for the CDR3: TGTGCCAGCGCGGAGCGGGGGGCGGATTCACCCCTCTACTTT. It translates to CASAERGADSPLYF.

This clonotype was detected many times. The V gene is TRBV29-1, the J gene TRBJ2-7, with D possibly being TRBD2 (6 bases). Germline V CDR1 and CDR2: SQVTM, ANQGSEA. Trimming pared 8 bases from V and 4 bases from J, leaving 12 bases between. This CDR3 spans 11 amino acids. For the CDR3, the DNA is TGCAGCTTCACGGGGGAGTACGAGCAGTACTTC. Amino acid sequence: CSFTGEYEQYF.

There are a few counts of this clonotype. This rearrangement joins TRBV20-1 to TRBJ2-5; 9 nucleotides match TRBD1. The J call may be incorrect, as the DNA end agrees better with TRBJ2-7. Germline CDR1 is DFQATT and CDR2 is SNEGSKA (reference sequence). This CDR3 spans 12 amino acids. In DNA, the CDR3 is TGCAGTGCGGGACAGGGAAATTACGAGCAGTACTTC. Translation: CSAGQGNYEQYF.

The CDR3 spells CASSLMENQETQYF. CDR3 sequence (DNA): TGTGCCAGCAGCTTGATGGAGAACCAAGAGACCCAGTACTTC. This rearrangement joins TRBV5-4 to TRBJ2-5; unclear D gene. The V end was cut by 1 base, the J end by 0 bases, with 7 bases between. Germline V lookup: CDR1 SGHNT, CDR2 YYREEE (reference sequence). The CDR3 is 14 amino acids. The full variable domain, with the rest looked up from reference TRBV5-4 and TRBJ2-5, is ETGVTQSPTHLIKTRGQQVTLRCSSQSGHNTVSWYQQALGQGPQFIFQYYREEENGRGNFPPRFSGLQFPNYSSELNVNALELDDSALYLCASSLMENQETQYFGPGTRLLVL.

Comments on this clonotype: Relative to the germline gene, one junction end is altered; a read error may explain this. This chain joins TRBV2 and TRBJ2-1, with 7 bases matching TRBD1. Germline CDR1 is SNHLY and CDR2 is FYNNEI. CDR3 length equals 9 residues. The CDR3 is CASSAAQGF. CDR3 nucleotide sequence: TGTGCCAGCAGTGCCGCACAGGGGTTC.

The chain employs TRBV10-2 and TRBJ1-4; perhaps TRBD1 as D (5 bases). The CDR3 contains 14 residues. The V and J ends lost 2 bases and 8 bases respectively, with 12 bases between them. Looked up from germline, CDR1 is WSHSY and CDR2 is SAAADI. The CDR3 nucleotides are TGCGCCAGCAGTGAGCCGGACATCGGGGAAAAACTGTTTTTT. Translation gives CASSEPDIGEKLFF.

About this clonotype itself: This may arise from a read error, as a much more abundant clone is one base away. This chain links TRBV7-2 with TRBJ2-7, with 7 nucleotides matching TRBD1. V trimming: 5 bases; J trimming: 9 bases; junction bases outside the gene matches: 13. The germline V gene has CDR1 SGHTA and CDR2 FQGNSA. The CDR3 length is 14 residues. Here the CDR3 DNA reads TGTGCCAGCAGCCCCCAGGGGACAGTCCCCGGGCAGTACTTC. As protein: CASSPQGTVPGQYF.

This clonotype was seen repeatedly, ten times or more. The CDR3 loop is CASSTGNTIYF. CDR3 DNA sequence: TGTGCCAGTTCAACTGGAAACACCATATATTTT. The J gene is TRBJ1-3, the V gene TRBV19; D gene ambiguous. V was clipped by 8 bases and J by 2 bases, with 4 bases between them. This CDR3 contains 11 residues. Germline lookup yields CDR1 LNHDA and CDR2 SQIVND (reference sequence).

This clonotype has a handful of counts. The V call is TRBV6-1, the J call TRBJ1-5, with D possibly matching TRBD1 (5 bases). V dropped 5 bases and J dropped 3 bases, with 11 bases sitting between them. The length of the CDR3 is 14 residues. Germline V CDR1 and CDR2: MNHNS, SASEGT. The CDR3 DNA reads TGTGCCAGCAGTCATCGGGGACTCAATCAGCCCCAGCATTTT. Residues: CASSHRGLNQPQHF.

V usage is TRBV20-1 and J usage is TRBJ1-5, with D tentatively TRBD1 (6 bases). The CDR3 is 14 amino acids. V lost 3 bases and J lost 6, with 15 bases in between. In germline, CDR1 is DFQATT, CDR2 SNEGSKA (reference sequence). CDR3 protein: CSASPGRGGQPQHF. In DNA form, the CDR3 reads TGCAGTGCTAGCCCGGGCAGGGGTGGTCAGCCCCAGCATTTT.

Notes on this clonotype: Since the CDR3 does not end with the conserved phenylalanine or tryptophan, this likely comes from a read error. J is TRBJ2-7 and V is TRBV7-9; the match to TRBD2 covers 7 bases. V shed 7 bases, J shed 7 bases, and the junction held 13 bases outside the gene matches. Germline CDR1 reads SEHNR; CDR2 reads FQNEAQ (reference sequence). The CDR3 length is 14 residues. CDR3 in amino acids: CASTSGLAVSEQYI. CDR3 coding DNA: TGTGCCAGCACCTCGGGGCTAGCGGTGAGTGAGCAGTACATC.

This chain uses TRBV12-3 or TRBV12-4 with TRBJ1-5, with TRBD1 as a possible D gene (5 bases). The CDR3 extends over 15 amino acids. This CDR3 reads CASGLGQGSNQPQHF. CDR3 DNA sequence: TGTGCTAGTGGTTTGGGCCAGGGAAGCAATCAGCCCCAGCATTTT.

This clonotype has only a few counts. This sequence joins TRBV29-1 and TRBJ2-5; D gene unclear. CDR3 length: 16 residues. Germline V gene data show CDR1 as SQVTM and CDR2 as ANQGSEA. Deletions cut 4 bases from V and 3 bases from J, with 21 bases between. The CDR3 here is CSVGSTAMNTEETQYF. The DNA for the CDR3 is TGCAGCGTTGGTTCTACAGCAATGAACACTGAAGAGACCCAGTACTTC.

This clonotype appeared a few times. Compared with germline, one end of the junction differs, possibly owing to a read error. The chain has TRBV10-3 and TRBJ2-7; the D gene is possibly TRBD1 (6 bases). The CDR3 has 13 residues. Germline CDR1 is ENHRY and CDR2 is SYGVKD. The CDR3 DNA reads TGTGCCAGCAGTGATTGGGGGCATGGCGAGCAGTACTTC. Translation gives CASSDWGHGEQYF.

The chain employs TRBV29-1 and TRBJ1-1; D might be TRBD1 (5 bases). Germline CDR1 reads SQVTM; CDR2 reads ANQGSEA. This CDR3 is 14 amino acids long. V lost 6 bases to trimming and J lost 4 bases, with 18 bases between them. The chain's CDR3 is CSVHGGGLGTEAFF. CDR3 DNA: TGCAGCGTGCACGGGGGGGGGTTGGGCACTGAAGCTTTCTTT.

In this sample, this clonotype turned up a few times. This chain links TRBV7-9 with TRBJ2-5; 9 bases fit TRBD1. This CDR3 spans 15 amino acids. The germline V gene has CDR1 SEHNR and CDR2 FQNEAQ (reference sequence). After removal of 5 bases from V and 5 bases from J, the junction contained 9 bases not matched to a gene. The CDR3 DNA reads as TGTGCCAGCAGCCCACACAGGGGGCAGGGGGAGACCCAGTACTTC. Its translation is CASSPHRGQGETQYF.

The chain links TRBV9 to TRBJ1-1; the match to TRBD1 covers 8 bases. The CDR3 is 12 residues long. The germline V gene encodes CDR1 SGDLS and CDR2 YYNGEE. V gave up 0 bases and J gave up 11 bases; unmatched junction bases: 3. The CDR3: CASSVETGDAFF. Here the CDR3 DNA reads TGTGCCAGCAGCGTAGAGACAGGGGATGCTTTCTTT.

This clonotype was seen a handful of times. The rearrangement uses TRBV7-9 and TRBJ1-5, with D hard to call. This CDR3 is 15 amino acids long. Germline V lookup: CDR1 SEHNR, CDR2 FQNEAQ (reference sequence). With 5 bases removed from V and 4 bases from J, the gap between germline ends came to 15 bases. The DNA for the CDR3 is TGTGCCAGCAGCCAGGACCGCAGTCGGAATCAGCCCCAGCATTTT. This gives the protein CASSQDRSRNQPQHF. Combining the CDR3 with reference TRBV7-9 and TRBJ1-5 gives the whole variable domain DTGVSQNPRHKITKRGQNVTFRCDPISEHNRLYWYRQTLGQGPEFLTYFQNEAQLEKSRLLSDRFSAERPKGSFSTLEIQRTEQGDSAMYLCASSQDRSRNQPQHFGDGTRLSIL.

V and J are TRBV12-5 and TRBJ1-5; D is possibly TRBD1 (5 bases). With 2 bases removed from V and 4 bases from J, the gap between germline ends came to 15 bases. CDR3 length: 16 amino acids. The germline V gene has CDR1 LGHNT and CDR2 FRNRAP. The CDR3 reads CASGLPTRDRNQPQHF. The CDR3 DNA reads as TGTGCTAGTGGTTTGCCGACTCGGGACCGGAATCAGCCCCAGCATTTT.

The rearrangement links TRBV9 to TRBJ2-3; D uncertain. The CDR3 sequence is 12 residues long. The germline CDR1 and CDR2 sequences are SGDLS and YYNGEE. Trimming shortened V by 0 bases and J by 6 bases, and 5 bases separated the two germline ends. CDR3 residues: CASSVVEDTQYF. In DNA, the CDR3 is TGTGCCAGCAGCGTAGTAGAGGATACGCAGTATTTT. Using reference TRBV9 and TRBJ2-3 for the parts outside the CDR3, the full variable domain is DSGVTQTPKHLITATGQRVTLRCSPRSGDLSVYWYQQSLDQGLQFLIQYYNGEERAKGNILERFSAQQFPDLHSELNLSSLELGDSALYFCASSVVEDTQYFGPGTRLTVL.

The chain uses TRBV19 and TRBJ2-2; the match to TRBD1 covers 7 bases. This CDR3 has 17 amino acids. Germline lookup yields CDR1 LNHDA and CDR2 SQIVND (reference sequence). With V trimmed by 5 bases and J by 2 bases, 11 bases remained unmatched. CDR3 nucleotides: TGTGCCAGTAGTTTAAACAGGGGCCTAAGCAACACCGGGGAGCTGTTTTTT. Protein sequence: CASSLNRGLSNTGELFF.